Listed below are T cell receptor beta chains from one sample, sequenced in a study of control samples from healthy donors and cancer patients. Sequenced by immunoSEQ multiplex PCR; TCRdb stores in-frame clones only, minus some. The table lists about 170,000 clones, over 85% of them singletons, with around 11% in the top ten. Sequencing was carried out using blood. Receptors originate from a man younger than 45 in good health. The conserved cysteine and the conserved F or W are not part of the CDR3 here. D genes are given only for firm matches.

j_call	v_call	d_call	cdr3_aa
TRBJ2-1	TRBV28	TRBD2	ASSLTSGRASTEQF
TRBJ2-4	TRBV6-6	TRBD1	ASSFQTGTVDIQY
TRBJ2-5	TRBV19	-	ASSIFQGRLPETQY
TRBJ2-2	TRBV14	-	ASSGPKEETGELF
TRBJ1-1	TRBV30	TRBD1	ASRGQDTEAF
TRBJ1-6	TRBV4-1	TRBD1	ASRDTGATYNSPLH
TRBJ2-7	TRBV27	TRBD1	ASSQNRGWSYEQY
TRBJ2-6	TRBV4-1	-	ASSQDSQSGANVLT
TRBJ2-1	TRBV4-2	-	ASSLPPRASYNEQF
TRBJ2-3	TRBV19	-	ASSISLTFTDTQY
TRBJ2-1	TRBV10-3	-	AIGLNEQF
TRBJ2-2	TRBV7-3	-	ASSPALGNTGELF
TRBJ1-1	TRBV5-1	TRBD1	ASSLTGNVAF
TRBJ1-2	TRBV12-3/TRBV12-4	-	ASSFGGGYGYT
TRBJ1-1	TRBV6-6	-	ASSYSSLGTEAF
TRBJ2-4	TRBV7-2	-	ASSLDAGIQY
TRBJ2-1	TRBV9	TRBD1	ASSVEQGSYNEQF
TRBJ1-3	TRBV5-6	-	ASSLGQFYSGNTIY
TRBJ2-1	TRBV5-1	TRBD2	ASSLQSGLAVNEQF
TRBJ1-1	TRBV10-1	-	ASSVQSRAAEAF
TRBJ2-5	TRBV7-3	-	ASSLTGMRVGRTQY
TRBJ2-6	TRBV5-5	-	ASSSPSLSGANVLT
TRBJ2-3	TRBV6-5	TRBD2	ASSYRLAKTDTQY
TRBJ2-5	TRBV2	TRBD2	ASSLAGGLSETQY
TRBJ1-1	TRBV7-2	-	ASSSQGFGTEAF
TRBJ1-1	TRBV10-3	-	AIKRGLGQAGMNTEAF
TRBJ1-5	TRBV5-1	-	ASSLWGSNQPQH
TRBJ1-1	TRBV2	-	ASSEGQTGTEAF
TRBJ2-5	TRBV7-9	TRBD1	ASSLADRAQAQY
TRBJ1-4	TRBV11-1	-	ASSFVGSNEKLF
TRBJ1-3	TRBV9	TRBD1	ASSAQAGTGGNTIY
TRBJ2-2	TRBV29-1	-	SVQAFTGELF
TRBJ2-2	TRBV6-5	TRBD1	ASNIRDSNTGELF
TRBJ2-1	TRBV27	TRBD2	ASSLTAGGPLNEQF
TRBJ1-1	TRBV5-4	-	ASSLGSRQNTEAF
TRBJ1-1	TRBV7-2	-	ASSLDPGLTEAF
TRBJ2-7	TRBV10-1	-	ASSEQGCEQY
TRBJ1-4	TRBV28	-	ASSLSPSGRGEKLF
TRBJ1-3	TRBV4-3	-	ASSQHNPTLGSGNTIY
TRBJ2-7	TRBV27	-	ASRRDGGSYEQY
TRBJ1-1	TRBV5-1	-	ASSLVGRADTEAF
TRBJ2-2	TRBV7-9	TRBD2	ASWGGLAEEVYAGELF
TRBJ2-1	TRBV14	-	ASSQGEGVGNEQF
TRBJ2-7	TRBV29-1	TRBD2	SVAGTSETYEQY
TRBJ1-6	TRBV30	-	AWEVTVDSPLH
TRBJ2-7	TRBV5-1	-	ASSPGITYEQY
TRBJ2-3	TRBV2	-	ASKSTRSGTDTQY
TRBJ2-1	TRBV24-1	TRBD2	ATSDPSRGGPNEQF
TRBJ2-4	TRBV4-1	-	ASSLLNLAKNIQY
TRBJ1-5	TRBV6-5	TRBD1	ASSSFRGGQPQH
TRBJ1-6	TRBV11-2	-	ASSLGGFDNSPLH